This T cell receptor (beta chain) was sequenced in a study of T cell responses to AZD1222 COVID-19 vaccine. V gave up 5 bases and J gave up 6 bases; unmatched junction bases: 10. Germline V gene lookup returns CDR1 SGHTA and CDR2 FQGNSA. The CDR3 is 16 residues long. Data came from immunoSEQ multiplex PCR; TCRdb stores just in-frame clones and leaves some out. The sample includes approximately 180,000 clones, approximately 91% of them seen just once. Sample: peripheral blood, taken on day 0 of AZD1222 vaccination. This receptor was identified in an adult in good health. V and J are TRBV7-2 and TRBJ1-5; 10 positions match TRBD1. The CDR3 DNA follows: TGTGCCAGCAGCAGTCGACAGGGGGCGCAAACTCAGCCCCAGCATTTT. This sequence encodes CASSSRQGAQTQPQHF.